A selection of T cell receptor beta chains follows, all from one sample in a study of beta chain features in type 1 diabetes. Method: immunoSEQ multiplex PCR; TCRdb's copy keeps in-frame clones and lacks some. This repertoire shows 630,000 or so clones, over 12% found once; its top ten account for 0.03% to 0.04%. Sequencing used naive CD4+ T cells from blood. All receptors come from a man aged 18 to 35 with type 1 diabetes. CDR3s include the opening cysteine and the closing phenylalanine or tryptophan. Each record gives: J gene, clone size, V gene, D gene, CDR3 protein, CDR3 DNA. A D gene is named only where the DNA matches it firmly. Only part of the rows carry a size: once, few, many, or a class if the clone is expanded.

J gene: TRBJ1-6
clone size: few
V gene: TRBV23-1
D gene: .
CDR3 protein: CASSREGVLSLALHF
CDR3 DNA: TGCGCCAGCAGTCGAGAAGGAGTCCTTTCTTTGGCCCTCCACTTT

J gene: TRBJ2-7
clone size: .
V gene: TRBV6-5
D gene: .
CDR3 protein: CASSNPQGYEQYF
CDR3 DNA: TGTGCCAGCAGTAACCCCCAAGGCTACGAGCAGTACTTC

J gene: TRBJ1-3
clone size: few
V gene: TRBV5-4
D gene: TRBD1
CDR3 protein: CASSRQGFNSGNTIYF
CDR3 DNA: TGTGCCAGCAGCCGACAGGGTTTCAACTCTGGAAACACCATATATTTT

J gene: TRBJ2-7
clone size: .
V gene: TRBV7-2
D gene: TRBD1
CDR3 protein: CASSAGQGNYEQYF
CDR3 DNA: TGTGCCAGCAGCGCGGGACAGGGGAACTACGAGCAGTACTTC

J gene: TRBJ1-4
clone size: .
V gene: TRBV10-3
D gene: .
CDR3 protein: CAISERAGDEKLFF
CDR3 DNA: TGTGCCATCAGTGAGAGGGCAGGGGATGAAAAACTGTTTTTT

J gene: TRBJ2-1
clone size: .
V gene: TRBV7-2
D gene: TRBD2
CDR3 protein: CASSFLAGATYNEQFF
CDR3 DNA: TGTGCCAGCAGCTTTCTAGCGGGGGCAACCTACAATGAGCAGTTCTTC

J gene: TRBJ2-1
clone size: few
V gene: TRBV6-5
D gene: TRBD1
CDR3 protein: CASTGQGYNEQFF
CDR3 DNA: TGTGCCAGCACCGGACAGGGTTACAATGAGCAGTTCTTC

J gene: TRBJ2-5
clone size: .
V gene: TRBV30
D gene: .
CDR3 protein: CAWSGTTWGETQYF
CDR3 DNA: TGTGCCTGGAGTGGGACCACGTGGGGGGAGACCCAGTACTTC

J gene: TRBJ1-2
clone size: .
V gene: TRBV27
D gene: .
CDR3 protein: CASSLYREGYGYTF
CDR3 DNA: TGTGCCAGCAGTTTGTACAGGGAGGGCTATGGCTACACCTTC

J gene: TRBJ2-7
clone size: .
V gene: TRBV9
D gene: .
CDR3 protein: CASSPDYEQYF
CDR3 DNA: TGTGCCAGCAGCCCAGACTACGAGCAGTACTTC

J gene: TRBJ2-7
clone size: .
V gene: TRBV5-1
D gene: .
CDR3 protein: CASSLLQGTTYEQYF
CDR3 DNA: TGCGCCAGCAGCTTGCTACAGGGTACTACCTACGAGCAGTACTTC

J gene: TRBJ1-6
clone size: .
V gene: TRBV5-4
D gene: .
CDR3 protein: CASTSDTSRSYNSPLHF
CDR3 DNA: TGTGCCAGCACATCGGATACCAGCAGGTCCTATAATTCACCCCTCCACTTT

J gene: TRBJ2-5
clone size: .
V gene: TRBV30
D gene: TRBD2
CDR3 protein: CAWSVFSGGETQYF
CDR3 DNA: TGTGCCTGGAGTGTTTTTAGCGGGGGGGAGACCCAGTACTTC

J gene: TRBJ1-1
clone size: few
V gene: TRBV7-9
D gene: .
CDR3 protein: CASSLLANTEAFF
CDR3 DNA: TGTGCCAGCAGCTTATTGGCGAACACTGAAGCTTTCTTT

J gene: TRBJ1-1
clone size: few
V gene: TRBV25-1
D gene: .
CDR3 protein: CASSATTGPLTEAFF
CDR3 DNA: TGTGCCAGCAGTGCTACGACGGGACCTTTGACTGAAGCTTTCTTT

J gene: TRBJ2-3
clone size: .
V gene: TRBV4-3
D gene: .
CDR3 protein: CASSQDRGGATDTQYF
CDR3 DNA: TGCGCCAGCAGCCAAGACAGGGGAGGGGCCACAGATACGCAGTATTTT

J gene: TRBJ2-2
clone size: .
V gene: TRBV4-2
D gene: TRBD2
CDR3 protein: CASSQDGATSGGPSEELFF
CDR3 DNA: TGTGCCAGCAGCCAAGATGGCGCGACTAGCGGGGGCCCATCAGAGGAGCTGTTTTTT

J gene: TRBJ2-3
clone size: few
V gene: TRBV9
D gene: TRBD2
CDR3 protein: CASSVGLAASTDTQYF
CDR3 DNA: TGTGCCAGCAGCGTAGGACTAGCGGCTAGCACAGATACGCAGTATTTT

J gene: TRBJ1-5
clone size: few
V gene: TRBV28
D gene: .
CDR3 protein: CASRPGGQPQHF
CDR3 DNA: TGTGCCAGTCGACCGGGGGGTCAGCCCCAGCATTTT

J gene: TRBJ2-2
clone size: .
V gene: TRBV5-4
D gene: TRBD2
CDR3 protein: CASSSLAGDVTGELFF
CDR3 DNA: TGTGCCAGCAGTTCCCTAGCGGGGGATGTCACCGGGGAGCTGTTTTTT

J gene: TRBJ2-7
clone size: few
V gene: TRBV13
D gene: .
CDR3 protein: CASSLGRRGGYEQYF
CDR3 DNA: TGTGCCAGCAGCTTAGGCCGGAGGGGCGGCTACGAGCAGTACTTC

J gene: TRBJ2-5
clone size: .
V gene: TRBV5-6
D gene: TRBD2
CDR3 protein: CASSPSGTRGQETQYF
CDR3 DNA: TGTGCCAGCAGCCCCTCCGGGACTAGAGGCCAAGAGACCCAGTACTTC

J gene: TRBJ2-5
clone size: few
V gene: TRBV11-2
D gene: .
CDR3 protein: CASSLVFSGHQETQYF
CDR3 DNA: TGTGCCAGCAGCTTAGTGTTTTCGGGCCATCAAGAGACCCAGTACTTC

J gene: TRBJ2-4
clone size: .
V gene: TRBV9
D gene: .
CDR3 protein: CASSEGTGRNIQYF
CDR3 DNA: TGTGCCAGCAGCGAAGGCACAGGGAGAAACATTCAGTACTTC

J gene: TRBJ2-3
clone size: .
V gene: TRBV7-2
D gene: .
CDR3 protein: CASSLDAGFTDTQYF
CDR3 DNA: TGTGCCAGCAGCTTAGACGCGGGATTCACAGATACGCAGTATTTT

J gene: TRBJ1-1
clone size: few
V gene: TRBV7-2
D gene: .
CDR3 protein: CASSFRGEGEAFF
CDR3 DNA: TGTGCCAGCAGCTTTCGGGGAGAGGGGGAAGCTTTCTTT

J gene: TRBJ2-7
clone size: .
V gene: TRBV4-1
D gene: TRBD2
CDR3 protein: CASSQLPPTRLAVYEQYF
CDR3 DNA: TGCGCCAGCAGCCAATTGCCGCCTACGAGACTAGCTGTCTACGAGCAGTACTTC

J gene: TRBJ1-5
clone size: few
V gene: TRBV30
D gene: .
CDR3 protein: CAWRDDSRWNQPQHF
CDR3 DNA: TGTGCCTGGAGAGACGACAGCCGCTGGAATCAGCCCCAGCATTTT

J gene: TRBJ2-5
clone size: .
V gene: TRBV5-1
D gene: TRBD2
CDR3 protein: CASSPGGLAGVAETQYF
CDR3 DNA: TGCGCCAGCAGCCCTGGAGGCCTAGCGGGAGTGGCGGAGACCCAGTACTTC

J gene: TRBJ2-6
clone size: .
V gene: TRBV10-3
D gene: .
CDR3 protein: CAINLSGANVLTF
CDR3 DNA: TGTGCCATCAACCTCTCTGGGGCCAACGTCCTGACTTTC

J gene: TRBJ1-6
clone size: .
V gene: TRBV4-2
D gene: TRBD1
CDR3 protein: CASSQEGQGNSPLHF
CDR3 DNA: TGTGCCAGCAGCCAAGAAGGACAGGGAAATTCACCCCTCCACTTT

J gene: TRBJ1-1
clone size: .
V gene: TRBV4-1
D gene: .
CDR3 protein: CASSQDPWESPGPEAFF
CDR3 DNA: TGCGCCAGCAGCCAAGATCCCTGGGAGAGCCCCGGTCCTGAAGCTTTCTTT

J gene: TRBJ2-5
clone size: few
V gene: TRBV2
D gene: .
CDR3 protein: CASSEVGNRETQYF
CDR3 DNA: TGTGCCAGCAGTGAAGTTGGAAATCGGGAGACCCAGTACTTC

J gene: TRBJ1-1
clone size: .
V gene: TRBV29-1
D gene: .
CDR3 protein: CSVDGPLNTEAFF
CDR3 DNA: TGCAGCGTTGACGGACCTTTGAACACTGAAGCTTTCTTT

J gene: TRBJ2-5
clone size: few
V gene: TRBV28
D gene: .
CDR3 protein: CASSSHPSQETQYF
CDR3 DNA: TGTGCCAGCAGTTCCCACCCCAGCCAAGAGACCCAGTACTTC

J gene: TRBJ2-2
clone size: .
V gene: TRBV2
D gene: TRBD2
CDR3 protein: CASSQLAGRNTGELFF
CDR3 DNA: TGTGCCAGCAGCCAACTAGCGGGAAGGAACACCGGGGAGCTGTTTTTT

J gene: TRBJ2-7
clone size: .
V gene: TRBV9
D gene: .
CDR3 protein: CASSVDDAPLREQYF
CDR3 DNA: TGTGCCAGCAGCGTAGACGATGCTCCCCTGCGTGAGCAGTACTTC

J gene: TRBJ1-2
clone size: .
V gene: TRBV4-1
D gene: .
CDR3 protein: CASSPRNLISNYGYTF
CDR3 DNA: TGCGCCAGCAGCCCCAGGAACCTAATCTCTAACTATGGCTACACCTTC

J gene: TRBJ1-6
clone size: .
V gene: TRBV30
D gene: TRBD1
CDR3 protein: CAWAGGTNSPLHF
CDR3 DNA: TGTGCCTGGGCAGGGGGCACAAATTCACCCCTCCACTTT

J gene: TRBJ2-1
clone size: few
V gene: TRBV6-5
D gene: TRBD2
CDR3 protein: CASSTTLAGYGEQFF
CDR3 DNA: TGTGCCAGCAGTACGACACTAGCGGGGTATGGTGAGCAGTTCTTC

J gene: TRBJ2-7
clone size: .
V gene: TRBV9
D gene: TRBD1
CDR3 protein: CASSARGTGAYEQYF
CDR3 DNA: TGTGCCAGCAGCGCACGCGGGACAGGGGCTTACGAGCAGTACTTC